This T cell receptor beta chain was obtained from a study of blood T cell repertoires in COVID-19. Across the study: Acute-phase and convalescent COVID-19 samples originated in the United States, Italy and Spain. In each case, the material was cDNA or gDNA derived from T cells, B-cell-depleted T cells, or PBMCs.

Assay: immunoSEQ multiplex PCR; the TCRdb copy retains only in-frame clones and omits some. The data contain tens of thousands of clones, about three quarters of them singletons. Germline V gene sequence: CDR1 MNHNS, CDR2 SASEGT. V dropped 2 bases and J dropped 0 bases, with 8 bases sitting between them. This CDR3 region has 15 residues. The rearrangement uses TRBV6-1 and TRBJ1-3, with D possibly matching TRBD1 (5 bases). The clonotype comes from a human donor in a cohort sampled during active COVID-19. The sequencing input was peripheral blood. The CDR3 coding sequence is TGTGCCAGCAGTGAATACGGGGGCTCTGGAAACACCATATATTTT. This gives the protein CASSEYGGSGNTIYF.